One TCR beta chain is described in this entry. What it binds is not known. An end of the junction does not agree with germline; a read error may underlie this. This sample is drawn from a study of cytomegalovirus exposure and HLA in healthy donors. Turning to the study itself: Of the donors genotyped, several hundred in all, 75% to 85% fell in the Caucasian-associated ancestry cluster. Study-level findings and limits: Because they were indistinguishable, some V segments, including TRBV6-2 and TRBV6-3, were excluded. Apparent HLA restriction characterized most CMV-associated TCR beta chains in a later analysis. The study labeled 150 to 200 TCR beta chains cytomegalovirus-associated.

This CDR3 has 15 amino acids. Germline lookup yields CDR1 SGHAT and CDR2 FQNNGV. PCR primers comprised 60 Vbeta and 13 Jbeta primers. Method: immunoSEQ multiplex PCR; TCRdb's copy keeps in-frame clones and lacks some. This sample has 150,000 or so clones; almost 80% occur once, and the top ten carry approximately 9.8%. Source material: PBMCs. This rearrangement joins TRBV11-2 to TRBJ2-1; 7 nucleotides align to TRBD1. The sequence came from a man in his late teens or twenties in good health and CMV-seropositive. CDR3 nucleotides: TGTGCCAGCGGCTTTGACAGGGATAGTACGAATGAGCAGTTCTTC. It translates to CASGFDRDSTNEQFF.